This T cell receptor (beta chain) was recorded in a study of identical twins. Points from the study as a whole: Out-of-frame alpha sequences shared by twins were enriched for low generation probability.

A universal primer site arose from template switching, and cDNA bore unique molecular identifiers. TCRdb redid the calling of the 5' RACE reads with MiXCR, one entry per CDR3 protein. Of 200,000 to 300,000 distinct CDR3 sequences listed, about 7% are singletons. Comments on this clonotype: Antigen unknown.

The germline V gene has CDR1 MDHEN and CDR2 SYDVKM. The CDR3 totals 13 residues. V was cut by 5 bases and J by 0 bases, with 7 bases left in between. The data were also submitted as part of a second study, on yellow fever vaccine responses in identical twins.

The source of this sequence is a woman younger than 35 in good health. The sequencing sample was made of memory (CD45RO+) T cells sorted from blood. V is TRBV28 and J is TRBJ1-1; no definite D call. The CDR3, as DNA: TGTGCCAGCAGTCAACAGTTGAACACTGAAGCTTTCTTT. It encodes CASSQQLNTEAFF.